The source of this TCR beta chain is a study of shared T cell receptors in the human thymus. The V gene's germline CDR1 is SGDLS and CDR2 YYNGEE. The V segment lost 0 bases and the J segment 0 bases; nucleotides outside the gene matches: 13. The CDR3 consists of 20 residues. Profiling relied on immunoSEQ multiplex PCR, and the TCRdb table lists in-frame clones only, not all of them. The repertoire holds 450,000 to 650,000 clones, approximately 78% seen once, with about 0.013% in the top ten. The same sample was also used in a study of human thymus T cells. That publication notes: Thymus tissue for the work was resected from patients undergoing corrective heart surgery. Related studies noted strongly shared thymic repertoires across unrelated people.

V usage is TRBV9 and J usage is TRBJ1-3, with 9 bases fitting TRBD1. This clonotype originated in a boy in the first two years of life with a congenital heart defect. Specimen: thymocytes. In DNA form, the CDR3 reads TGTGCCAGCAGCGTAGGGGTGTCGGGACAGGGCTTGTCCTCTGGAAACACCATATATTTT. It encodes CASSVGVSGQGLSSGNTIYF.